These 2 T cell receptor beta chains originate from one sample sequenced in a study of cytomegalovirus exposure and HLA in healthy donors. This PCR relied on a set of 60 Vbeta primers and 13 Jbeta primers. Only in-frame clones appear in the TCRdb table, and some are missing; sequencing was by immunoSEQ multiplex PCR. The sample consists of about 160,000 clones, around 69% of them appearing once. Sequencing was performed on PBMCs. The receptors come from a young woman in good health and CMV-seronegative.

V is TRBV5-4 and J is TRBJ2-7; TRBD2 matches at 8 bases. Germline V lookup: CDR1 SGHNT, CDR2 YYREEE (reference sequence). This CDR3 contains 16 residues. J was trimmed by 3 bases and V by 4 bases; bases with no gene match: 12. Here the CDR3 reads CASSTGGGTRNYEQYF. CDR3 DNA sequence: TGTGCCAGCAGCACGGGAGGGGGGACAAGGAACTACGAGCAGTACTTC.

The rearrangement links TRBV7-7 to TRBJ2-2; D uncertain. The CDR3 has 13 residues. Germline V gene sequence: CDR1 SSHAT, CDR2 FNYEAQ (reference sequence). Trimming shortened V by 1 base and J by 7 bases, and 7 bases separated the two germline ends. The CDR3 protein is CASSLGGHGELFF. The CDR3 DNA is TGTGCCAGCAGCTTAGGTGGGCACGGGGAGCTGTTTTTT. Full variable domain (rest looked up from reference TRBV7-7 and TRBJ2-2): GAGVSQSPRYKVTKRGQDVTLRCDPISSHATLYWYQQALGQGPEFLTYFNYEAQPDKSGLPSDRFSAERPEGSISTLTIQRTEQRDSAMYRCASSLGGHGELFFGEGSRLTVL.